These 24 T cell receptor beta chains were all obtained from the same sample, sequenced in a study of early T cells in non-severe SARS-CoV-2 infection. TCRdb itself ran the 5' RACE reads through MiXCR, one entry per CDR3 protein. In the table there are about 66,000 distinct CDR3 sequences, about 17% of which are singletons. The starting material was whole blood, obtained at baseline. These receptors all come from an adult who was a healthcare worker with PCR-confirmed SARS-CoV-2 infection or an uninfected control (not recorded which).

This clonotype was detected ten times or more. CDR3 loop: CASRGTGGATDTQYF. The DNA for the CDR3 is TGTGCCAGCAGAGGGACAGGGGGCGCGACAGATACGCAGTATTTT. The chain has TRBV7-2 and TRBJ2-3, with 12 bases matching TRBD1. J lost 3 bases, V lost 6 bases, and 4 bases had no gene match. Germline assignment: CDR1 SGHTA and CDR2 FQGNSA. This CDR3 is built from 15 residues.

The rearrangement links TRBV7-9 to TRBJ2-6; no reliable D call. V shed 0 bases and J shed 9 bases, with 6 bases lying between them. The CDR3 covers 13 residues. Per germline, CDR1 SEHNR and CDR2 FQNEAQ (reference sequence). The CDR3 DNA reads TGTGCCAGCAGCTTAGCAGGTGTCAACGTCCTGACTTTC. Protein: CASSLAGVNVLTF.

The V call is TRBV6-4, the J call TRBJ2-1; TRBD2 matches 14 bases. This CDR3 comprises 15 residues. V dropped 4 bases and J dropped 7; count of bases not matched to a gene: 3. Germline V gives CDR1 MRHNA, CDR2 SNTAGT. The CDR3 protein is CASSVTSGGANEQFF. CDR3 coding DNA: TGTGCCAGCAGTGTGACTAGCGGGGGGGCGAATGAGCAGTTCTTC.

This clonotype was seen a handful of times. This chain links TRBV11-2 with TRBJ2-7; D is possibly TRBD2 (5 bases). Germline V gives CDR1 SGHAT, CDR2 FQNNGV. This CDR3 is built from 14 residues. Deletions cut 5 bases from V and 2 bases from J, with 13 bases between. CDR3 DNA: TGTGCCAGCAGCACGGGATTCAACACCTACGAGCAGTACTTC. Its translation: CASSTGFNTYEQYF.

The chain recombines TRBV28 with TRBJ1-6; D gene uncertain. The CDR3 runs 16 residues. Germline V gene lookup returns CDR1 MDHEN and CDR2 SYDVKM. The ends were cut back, 2 bases at V and 0 bases at J, with 8 bases in the middle. CDR3 residues: CASSLRVSSYNSPLHF. CDR3 nucleotides: TGTGCCAGCAGTTTAAGGGTTAGCTCCTATAATTCACCCCTCCACTTT.

For the CDR3, the DNA is TGCGCCAGCAGCTTGACGCCAACAGGGAACACCGGGGAGCTGTTTTTT. It specifies CASSLTPTGNTGELFF. The chain couples TRBV5-1 to TRBJ2-2, with TRBD1 as a possible D gene (5 bases). V lost 1 base and J lost 1, with 11 bases in between. Germline CDR1 and CDR2: SGHRS and YFSETQ. The CDR3 covers 16 residues. Looking up the rest from reference TRBV5-1 and TRBJ2-2 gives the full variable domain: KAGVTQTPRYLIKTRGQQVTLSCSPISGHRSVSWYQQTPGQGLQFLFEYFSETQRNKGNFPGRFSGRQFSNSRSEMNVSTLELGDSALYLCASSLTPTGNTGELFFGEGSRLTVL.

This clonotype was detected a few times. The genes are TRBV15 and TRBJ1-4; D is possibly TRBD1 (6 bases). The CDR3 runs to 15 residues. Germline CDR1 is LNHNV and CDR2 is YYDKDF (reference sequence). V was cut by 1 base and J by 2 bases, with 8 bases left in between. The chain's CDR3 is CATSRVDSTNEKLFF. The CDR3 DNA reads TGTGCCACCAGCAGAGTGGACAGTACTAATGAAAAACTGTTTTTT.

The chain links TRBV6-4 to TRBJ2-7, with unresolved D. The V and J ends lost 0 bases and 4 bases respectively, with 16 bases between them. The CDR3 covers 16 residues. Germline CDR1 is MRHNA and CDR2 is SNTAGT. CDR3 nucleotide sequence: TGTGCCAGCAGTGACTCGTTCCCGAGCGATCCTTACGAGCAGTACTTC. Amino acids: CASSDSFPSDPYEQYF.

The table lists this clonotype with many counts. The chain is built from TRBV7-8 and TRBJ2-3, with 16 nucleotides matching TRBD2. The trim removed 4 bases at V and 4 bases at J, leaving 14 bases unmatched. From germline, CDR1 is SGHVS and CDR2 FQNEAQ. The CDR3 covers 20 residues. CDR3 bases: TGTGCCAGCAGCTCCTATTCCGGGACTAGCGGGGGGGCCTCCGCAGATACGCAGTATTTT. Translating gives CASSSYSGTSGGASADTQYF.

This clonotype has at least ten counts. The V gene is TRBV25-1, the J gene TRBJ2-3; D unclear. V lost 4 bases and J 2 bases, leaving 7 bases between the germline ends. This CDR3 has 13 residues. Germline values: CDR1 MGHDK, CDR2 SYGVNS. CDR3 coding DNA: TGTGCCAGCAGTGGGGATAACACAGATACGCAGTATTTT. It specifies CASSGDNTDTQYF.

V gene TRBV4-1 combines with J gene TRBJ2-1; 9 positions match TRBD2. V dropped 6 bases and J dropped 9; count of bases not matched to a gene: 18. Germline values: CDR1 MGHRA, CDR2 YSYEKL. This CDR3 is 17 amino acids long. The CDR3 sequence: CASSLTRPGLAVGEQFF. The CDR3 nucleotides are TGCGCCAGCAGTCTTACACGCCCGGGACTAGCCGTGGGTGAGCAGTTCTTC.

This clonotype appeared many times. CDR3 loop: CATSGGREDTQYF. Written as DNA, the CDR3 is TGTGCCACCAGTGGAGGGCGGGAAGATACGCAGTATTTT. V gene TRBV24-1 combines with J gene TRBJ2-3; TRBD2 might be the D (6 bases). The CDR3 contains 13 residues. The germline CDR1 and CDR2 sequences are KGHDR and SFDVKD. With 5 bases removed from V and 5 bases from J, the gap between germline ends came to 10 bases.

This clonotype has a count of ten or more. This chain uses TRBV7-9 with TRBJ2-2; 7 bases agree with TRBD2. After removal of 7 bases from V and 4 bases from J, the junction contained 3 bases not matched to a gene. The germline CDR1 and CDR2 sequences are SEHNR and FQNEAQ (reference sequence). The CDR3 consists of 13 residues. The DNA of the CDR3 is TGTGCCAGCACCCTAGCGGCCACCGGGGAGCTGTTTTTT. Translation gives CASTLAATGELFF. Complete variable domain (other parts from reference TRBV7-9 and TRBJ2-2): DTGVSQNPRHKITKRGQNVTFRCDPISEHNRLYWYRQTLGQGPEFLTYFQNEAQLEKSRLLSDRFSAERPKGSFSTLEIQRTEQGDSAMYLCASTLAATGELFFGEGSRLTVL.

A note on this clonotype: The final CDR3 position lacks the conserved phenylalanine or tryptophan, pointing to a likely read error. This rearrangement joins TRBV6-5 to TRBJ2-7; D not certain. Germline lookup yields CDR1 MNHEY and CDR2 SVGAGI. Trimming cost V 2 bases and J 9 bases, with 17 bases left between them. The CDR3 loop spans 14 amino acids. DNA of the CDR3: TGTGCCAGCAGTTACACGGCCCTTAGTAGCTGGCAGTACTAC. This codes for CASSYTALSSWQYY.

The chain links TRBV7-9 to TRBJ1-3; D is unclear. Per germline, CDR1 SEHNR and CDR2 FQNEAQ (reference sequence). Trimming removed 3 bases at V and 5 bases at J, with 8 bases between. This CDR3 is built from 13 residues. CDR3 loop: CASSLKDRNTIYF. The CDR3 region has the DNA TGTGCCAGCAGCTTGAAGGACCGAAACACCATATATTTT.

This clonotype has only a few counts. V gene TRBV20-1 combines with J gene TRBJ1-1; D is perhaps TRBD1 (6 bases). V was shortened by 3 bases and J by 0 bases, with 8 bases between the two germline ends. Germline CDR1 reads DFQATT; CDR2 reads SNEGSKA (reference sequence). The CDR3 loop spans 13 amino acids. The CDR3 nucleotides are TGCAGTGCTAGTAGGACAGTGAACACTGAAGCTTTCTTT. Translation: CSASRTVNTEAFF.

The CDR3 sequence is CASTNDRGGAFF. DNA for the CDR3: TGTGCCAGCACCAACGACAGGGGAGGCGCTTTCTTT. V usage is TRBV27 and J usage is TRBJ1-1; 8 bases fit TRBD1. The CDR3 has 12 amino acids. V dropped 7 bases and J dropped 11; count of bases not matched to a gene: 9. CDR1 MNHEY and CDR2 SMNVEV come from the germline V gene (reference sequence).

The V gene is TRBV2, the J gene TRBJ2-3; D not certain. The CDR3 covers 12 residues. Per the germline V gene, CDR1 is SNHLY and CDR2 is FYNNEI. Trimming took 2 bases from V and 5 from J, leaving 5 bases between them. In DNA form, the CDR3 reads TGTGCCAGCAGTGAACGGCTAGATACGCAGTATTTT. Translation: CASSERLDTQYF.

The J gene is TRBJ2-1, the V gene TRBV6-2 or TRBV6-3, with D possibly being TRBD1 or TRBD2 (5 bases each). Germline CDR1 and CDR2: MNHEY and SVGEGT. The V and J ends lost 6 bases and 2 bases respectively, with 14 bases between them. This CDR3 contains 15 residues. CDR3 DNA sequence: TGTGCCAGCAGCCCGGGGCAGGAGCCCTACAATGAGCAGTTCTTC. Residues: CASSPGQEPYNEQFF.

This clonotype was observed a handful of times. The J gene is TRBJ2-7, the V gene TRBV3-1; TRBD2 matches 10 bases. Losses at the gene ends were 0 bases for V and 2 bases for J; bases not matched to a gene: 4. Germline lookup yields CDR1 LGHDT and CDR2 YNNKEL (reference sequence). The CDR3 covers 16 residues. CDR3 loop: CASSQDSGGTPYEQYF. The CDR3 bases are TGTGCCAGCAGCCAAGATAGCGGGGGGACCCCCTACGAGCAGTACTTC.

This clonotype was seen more than once but under ten times. The chain is built from TRBV11-2 and TRBJ2-3; no reliable D call. The CDR3 length is 16 residues. The ends were cut back, 2 bases at V and 0 bases at J, with 12 bases in the middle. The germline gives CDR1 SGHAT, CDR2 FQNNGV. For the CDR3, the DNA is TGTGCCAGCAGCTTATTGCGGCTCTCTAGCACAGATACGCAGTATTTT. It translates to CASSLLRLSSTDTQYF.

This clonotype appeared a few times. The gene calls are TRBV5-5 and TRBJ2-2; no clear D gene. The CDR3 consists of 16 residues. With 1 base removed from V and 4 bases from J, the gap between germline ends came to 14 bases. Germline CDR1 and CDR2: SGHKS and YYEKEE (reference sequence). In DNA form, the CDR3 reads TGTGCCAGCAGCTTGACTATGAACATGATCACCGGGGAGCTGTTTTTT. It codes for CASSLTMNMITGELFF.

This clonotype was detected many times. The CDR3 protein is CASSLVGGLNEQFF. CDR3 nucleotide sequence: TGTGCCAGCAGTTTAGTGGGGGGGCTCAATGAGCAGTTCTTC. The genes are TRBV12-3 or TRBV12-4 and TRBJ2-1, with D tentatively TRBD2 (7 bases). The CDR3 runs to 14 residues. V lost 1 base, J lost 6 bases, and 10 bases lay in between.

This clonotype appeared many times. CDR3 sequence: CASSFDSTGTGGIEQYF. The DNA of the CDR3 is TGTGCCAGCAGTTTTGACTCTACCGGGACAGGGGGCATCGAGCAGTACTTC. This sequence joins TRBV12-3 or TRBV12-4 and TRBJ2-7, with TRBD1 matching 12 bases. Germline trimming cut 3 bases from V and 6 bases from J; bases unmatched to any gene: 12. This CDR3 has 17 amino acids.